Listed here is a single T cell receptor (beta chain). Here immunoSEQ multiplex PCR was the method, and the copy in TCRdb shows in-frame clones only, minus some. The sample includes roughly 90,000 clones, 80% of them seen just once. These data are taken from a study of blood T cell repertoires in COVID-19. About the research overall: Acute-phase and convalescent COVID-19 samples originated in the United States, Italy and Spain. Nucleic acid was either cDNA or gDNA, and it came from T cells, B-cell-depleted T cells, or PBMCs.

Germline V gene lookup returns CDR1 KGHSH and CDR2 LQKENI. Trimming at V came to 5 bases and at J to 3 bases, leaving 2 bases not matched to a gene. This CDR3 is built from 15 residues. The rearrangement links TRBV18 to TRBJ2-3, with TRBD2 identical over 13 bases. The sequenced sample consisted of peripheral blood. The source is a woman in her 70s with acute or convalescent COVID-19. The CDR3 loop reads CASSEGLAGTDTQYF. CDR3 nucleotides: TGTGCCAGCTCAGAGGGACTAGCGGGAACAGATACGCAGTATTTT.